This T cell receptor (beta chain) is drawn from a study of PD-1 blockade in classical Hodgkin lymphoma. Per germline, CDR1 SGHVS and CDR2 FQNEAQ. The CDR3 totals 17 residues. Losses at the gene ends were 1 base for V and 3 bases for J; bases not matched to a gene: 8. Some clones are missing from TCRdb's copy, which holds only in-frame ones; the method was immunoSEQ multiplex PCR. The profile shows some 64,000 clones, around 91% of them singletons. Every patient was affected by relapse after autologous stem cell transplantation, while exposure to brentuximab vedotin was not uniform. Source: peripheral blood mononuclear cells (PBMCs), taken at baseline. The chain has TRBV7-8 and TRBJ2-5; 10 bases map to TRBD2. The sequence was collected from a human donor with classical Hodgkin lymphoma. CDR3 amino acids: CASSLGSGGPGEETQYF. The DNA of the CDR3 is TGTGCCAGCAGCTTAGGTAGCGGGGGGCCGGGGGAAGAGACCCAGTACTTC. The whole variable domain, remainder taken from reference TRBV7-8 and TRBJ2-5, is GAGVSQSPRYKVAKRGQDVALRCDPISGHVSLFWYQQALGQGPEFLTYFQNEAQLDKSGLPSDRFFAERPEGSVSTLKIQRTQQEDSAVYLCASSLGSGGPGEETQYFGPGTRLLVL.